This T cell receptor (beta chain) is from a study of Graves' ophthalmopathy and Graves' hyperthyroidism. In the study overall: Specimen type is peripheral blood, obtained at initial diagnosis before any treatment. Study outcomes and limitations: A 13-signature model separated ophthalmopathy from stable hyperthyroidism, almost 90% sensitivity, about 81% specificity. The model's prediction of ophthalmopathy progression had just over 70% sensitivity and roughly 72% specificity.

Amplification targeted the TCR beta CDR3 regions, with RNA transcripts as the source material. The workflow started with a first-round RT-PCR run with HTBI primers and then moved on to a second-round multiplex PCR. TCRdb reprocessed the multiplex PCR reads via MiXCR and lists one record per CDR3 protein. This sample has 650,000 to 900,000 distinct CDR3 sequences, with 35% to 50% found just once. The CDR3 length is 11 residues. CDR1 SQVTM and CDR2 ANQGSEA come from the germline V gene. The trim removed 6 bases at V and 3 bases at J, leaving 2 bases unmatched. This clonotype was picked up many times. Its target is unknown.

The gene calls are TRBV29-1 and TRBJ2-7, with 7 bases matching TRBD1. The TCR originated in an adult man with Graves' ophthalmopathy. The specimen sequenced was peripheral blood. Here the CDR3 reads CSVGDSYEQYF. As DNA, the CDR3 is TGCAGCGTGGGGGACAGCTACGAGCAGTACTTC.